This T cell receptor beta chain was captured by sequencing in a study of shared clonotypes between healthy human individuals. The data were produced by immunoSEQ multiplex PCR, yet TCRdb's version contains in-frame clones alone and is incomplete. The table has about 690,000 clones, 90% seen once; the top ten hold 34%. Germline trimming cut 3 bases from V and 4 bases from J; bases unmatched to any gene: 5. The CDR3 is 14 amino acids. Germline CDR1 reads SGHRS; CDR2 reads YFSETQ. The receptor's source is a man aged 18-30 years in good health. Some clones in this sample may be carry-over from other donors' samples. The chain carries TRBV5-1 and TRBJ2-3; 7 nucleotides match TRBD1. The specimen sequenced was memory CD8+ T cells from PBMCs. Subset denoted: CD45RO+ cells pooled with CCR7-negative TemRA cells. The CDR3 region is CASSSTGKSDTQYF. CDR3 nucleotides: TGCGCCAGCAGCTCGACAGGGAAGTCAGATACGCAGTATTTT. The variable domain in full, completed from reference TRBV5-1 and TRBJ2-3, reads KAGVTQTPRYLIKTRGQQVTLSCSPISGHRSVSWYQQTPGQGLQFLFEYFSETQRNKGNFPGRFSGRQFSNSRSEMNVSTLELGDSALYLCASSSTGKSDTQYFGPGTRLTVL.